This T cell receptor (beta chain) was recorded in a study of Graves' ophthalmopathy and Graves' hyperthyroidism. Findings and caveats of the study: Predictions made by the model for ophthalmopathy progression reached roughly 71% sensitivity and around 73% specificity.

Exclusion criteria comprised other autoimmune diseases, uncontrolled infections, pregnancy or lactation in patients. Clinical symptoms and serum thyroxine were used for diagnosis; TRAb, thyroid ultrasound and orbital computed tomography were also relied on. A volume of approximately 10 ml of fresh peripheral blood supplied the PBMCs. The germline V gene encodes CDR1 SEHNR and CDR2 FQNEAQ (reference sequence). V lost 5 bases and J 9 bases, leaving 23 bases between the germline ends. This CDR3 region has 15 residues. From RNA, the CDR3 regions of TCR beta chains were amplified and sequenced. First-round RT-PCR employed HTBI primers, with a second-round multiplex PCR after it. TCRdb reprocessed the multiplex PCR reads with MiXCR, giving one entry per CDR3 protein. The data contain hundreds of thousands of distinct CDR3 sequences, 40% of them singletons. In this sample, this clonotype turned up many times. The antigen is unknown.

The material sequenced was peripheral blood. This TCR came from an adult man with Graves' ophthalmopathy. J is TRBJ2-7 and V is TRBV7-9, with a possible D match to TRBD2 (6 bases). CDR3 region: CASSLGTGAYVGQYF. CDR3 DNA: TGTGCCAGCAGCCTTGGGACTGGGGCGTACGTAGGGCAGTACTTC. The complete variable domain, with remaining parts taken from reference TRBV7-9 and TRBJ2-7, reads DTGVSQNPRHKITKRGQNVTFRCDPISEHNRLYWYRQTLGQGPEFLTYFQNEAQLEKSRLLSDRFSAERPKGSFSTLEIQRTEQGDSAMYLCASSLGTGAYVGQYFGPGTRLTVT.